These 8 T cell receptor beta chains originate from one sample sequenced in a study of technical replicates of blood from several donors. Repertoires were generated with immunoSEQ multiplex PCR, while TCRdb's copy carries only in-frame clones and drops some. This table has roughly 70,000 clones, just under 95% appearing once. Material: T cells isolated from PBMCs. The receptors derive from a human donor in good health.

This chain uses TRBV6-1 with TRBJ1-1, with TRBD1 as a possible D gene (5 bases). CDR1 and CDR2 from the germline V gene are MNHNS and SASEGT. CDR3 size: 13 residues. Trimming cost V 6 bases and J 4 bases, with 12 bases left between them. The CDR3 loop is CASRTQGLTEAFF. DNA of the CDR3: TGTGCCAGCAGGACCCAGGGTCTCACTGAAGCTTTCTTT.

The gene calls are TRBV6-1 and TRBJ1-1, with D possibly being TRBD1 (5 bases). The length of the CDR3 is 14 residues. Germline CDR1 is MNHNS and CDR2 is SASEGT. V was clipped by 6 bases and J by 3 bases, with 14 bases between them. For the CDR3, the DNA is TGTGCCAGCAGCGCGGGGCAAGGGGACACTGAAGCTTTCTTT. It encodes CASSAGQGDTEAFF.

CDR3 protein: CASSHDRGRGEKLFF. The CDR3 region has the DNA TGTGCCAGTAGTCACGACAGGGGGCGTGGTGAAAAACTGTTTTTT. The chain is built from TRBV19 and TRBJ1-4; 10 bases fit TRBD1. Germline V gene sequence: CDR1 LNHDA, CDR2 SQIVND (reference sequence). Trimming at V came to 5 bases and at J to 7 bases, leaving 7 bases not matched to a gene. This CDR3 region has 15 residues.

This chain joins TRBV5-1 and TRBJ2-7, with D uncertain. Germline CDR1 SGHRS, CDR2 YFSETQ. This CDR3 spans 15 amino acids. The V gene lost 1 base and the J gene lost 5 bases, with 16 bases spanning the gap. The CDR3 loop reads CASSLNRVPAHEQYF. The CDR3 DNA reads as TGCGCCAGCAGCTTGAATCGGGTTCCGGCCCACGAGCAGTACTTC.

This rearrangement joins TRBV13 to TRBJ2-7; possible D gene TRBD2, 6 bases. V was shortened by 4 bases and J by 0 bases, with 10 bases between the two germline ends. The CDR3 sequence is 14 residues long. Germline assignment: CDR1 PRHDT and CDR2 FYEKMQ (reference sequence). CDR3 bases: TGTGCCAGCAGCTGGGGACTCGACTCCTACGAGCAGTACTTC. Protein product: CASSWGLDSYEQYF.

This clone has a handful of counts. CDR3 sequence: CASRFLREGHYEQYF. For the CDR3, the DNA is TGTGCCAGCAGGTTTCTGCGGGAGGGCCATTACGAGCAGTACTTC. The chain carries TRBV6-5 and TRBJ2-7; 9 bases map to TRBD2. With 6 bases clipped from V and 4 bases from J, the junction kept 10 bases outside the gene matches. The CDR3 has 15 amino acids. Per the germline V gene, CDR1 is MNHEY and CDR2 is SVGAGI.

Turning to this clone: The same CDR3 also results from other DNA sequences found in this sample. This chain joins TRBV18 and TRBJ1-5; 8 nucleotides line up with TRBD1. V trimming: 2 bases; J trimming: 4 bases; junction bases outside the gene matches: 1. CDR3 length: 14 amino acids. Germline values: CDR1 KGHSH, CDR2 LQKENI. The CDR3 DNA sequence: TGTGCCAGCTCACCAGGGACAGGTAATCAGCCCCAGCATTTT. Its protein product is CASSPGTGNQPQHF.

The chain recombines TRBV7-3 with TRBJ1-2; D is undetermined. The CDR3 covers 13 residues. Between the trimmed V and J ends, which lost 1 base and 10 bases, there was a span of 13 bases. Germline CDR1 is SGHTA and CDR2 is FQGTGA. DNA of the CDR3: TGTGCCAGCAGCTTAATCGGGGAAATGGACTACACCTTC. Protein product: CASSLIGEMDYTF.